This entry describes one T cell receptor beta chain. Trimming cost V 5 bases and J 4 bases; bases outside gene matches: 10. The CDR3 covers 18 residues. Germline V CDR1 and CDR2: SGHNT, YENEEA. The data are from a study of blood T cell repertoires in COVID-19. About the research overall: COVID-19 samples from acute and convalescent phases originated in the United States, Italy and Spain. Sources were T cells, B-cell-depleted T cells, or PBMCs; the material itself was cDNA or gDNA.

Source study methods: Nucleated cell number was recorded as an estimate derived from reference gene primer amplification. Generated by immunoSEQ multiplex PCR, the TCRdb table keeps only in-frame clones and is missing some. D and trimming come from the DNA, and the V and J calls and clone size come from that table. The table has 75,000 to 80,000 clones, about 88% seen once. The specimen sequenced was peripheral blood. The chain has TRBV11-3 and TRBJ2-2; TRBD2 matches 13 bases. The origin of this receptor is a human donor in a cohort sampled during active COVID-19. CDR3 amino acids: CASSPGLAGISSTGELFF. The CDR3 DNA reads TGTGCCAGCAGCCCGGGACTAGCGGGGATTTCGAGCACCGGGGAGCTGTTTTTT.